The 13 T cell receptor beta chains below were found in one sample sequenced in a study of shared clonotypes between healthy human individuals. The assay was immunoSEQ multiplex PCR, and TCRdb's table has in-frame clones only and misses some. The sample lists about 2.4 million clones, more than 90% occurring once. The sequenced material came from naive CD4+ T cells sorted from blood. The sample's subset: CD45RA+ positively selected. These receptors were collected from a man aged 18-30 years in good health.

Turning to this clone: The identical CDR3 is also encoded by other nucleotide sequences in the sample. The rearrangement links TRBV9 to TRBJ2-7, with D possibly called TRBD1 or TRBD2 (5 bases each). V lost 0 bases and J lost 2, with 12 bases in between. The CDR3 sequence is 15 residues long. Germline CDR1 is SGDLS and CDR2 is YYNGEE. CDR3 in amino acids: CASSVGTGTPYEQYF. For the CDR3, the DNA is TGTGCCAGCAGCGTAGGTACCGGGACCCCCTACGAGCAGTACTTC.

Worth noting for this clone: Other nucleotide sequences in the sample specify the same CDR3. This chain links TRBV5-1 with TRBJ2-7; TRBD1 matches at 10 bases. The CDR3 length is 13 residues. V shed 2 bases, J shed 6 bases, and the junction held 2 bases outside the gene matches. The germline V gene has CDR1 SGHRS and CDR2 YFSETQ. The CDR3 loop reads CASSLGDRGEQYF. CDR3 sequence (DNA): TGCGCCAGCAGCTTAGGGGACAGGGGCGAGCAGTACTTC.

As for this clone: Compared with germline, one end of the junction differs, possibly owing to a read error. The rearrangement links TRBV7-7 to TRBJ2-5; perhaps TRBD1 as D (6 bases). This CDR3 region has 15 residues. CDR1 SSHAT and CDR2 FNYEAQ come from the germline V gene (reference sequence). The CDR3 protein is CASSSAPQGWETQYF. The CDR3 region has the DNA TGTGCTAGCAGCAGCGCCCCACAGGGTTGGGAGACCCAGTACTTC.

The genes are TRBV12-5 and TRBJ2-5; D uncertain. The germline V and J ends were trimmed by 1 base and 3 bases, with 12 bases remaining between them. The germline V gene has CDR1 LGHNT and CDR2 FRNRAP. CDR3 length equals 15 residues. CDR3 amino acids: CASGLGRRVEETQYF. The CDR3 nucleotides are TGTGCTAGTGGTTTGGGTCGTAGGGTCGAAGAGACCCAGTACTTC. The entire variable domain, with the rest obtained from reference TRBV12-5 and TRBJ2-5, is as follows: DARVTQTPRHKVTEMGQEVTMRCQPILGHNTVFWYRQTMMQGLELLAYFRNRAPLDDSGMPKDRFSAEMPDATLATLKIQPSEPRDSAVYFCASGLGRRVEETQYFGPGTRLLVL.

This clone was counted once. This sequence joins TRBV5-4 and TRBJ1-4; D is undetermined. The CDR3 loop spans 17 amino acids. With 1 base removed from V and 3 bases from J, the gap between germline ends came to 16 bases. Germline V gene lookup returns CDR1 SGHNT and CDR2 YYREEE (reference sequence). In nucleotides, the CDR3 is TGTGCCAGCAGCTTGAACCCCGCCGTGTACGCTAATGAAAAACTGTTTTTT. It yields the protein CASSLNPAVYANEKLFF.

A word on this clone: At one end, the junction sequence differs from germline, possibly due to a read error. This rearrangement joins TRBV7-2 to TRBJ1-1; possibly TRBD1 for D (5 bases). Germline V lookup: CDR1 SGHTA, CDR2 FQGNSA. The CDR3 is 14 residues long. The CDR3 bases are TGTGCCACCAGCCGAAGGGCGGGGGGAACTGAAGCTTTCTTT. It specifies CATSRRAGGTEAFF.

The chain recombines TRBV7-9 with TRBJ2-5, with 7 bases that match TRBD2. The V segment lost 8 bases and the J segment 2 bases; nucleotides outside the gene matches: 5. The CDR3 spans 13 residues. Germline assignment: CDR1 SEHNR and CDR2 FQNEAQ (reference sequence). CDR3 sequence reads: CASDEAGQETQYF. CDR3 sequence (DNA): TGTGCCAGCGACGAAGCGGGGCAAGAGACCCAGTACTTC.

The rearrangement uses TRBV19 and TRBJ2-1; a possible D gene is TRBD2 (7 bases). The CDR3 extends over 14 amino acids. The V gene's germline CDR1 is LNHDA and CDR2 SQIVND (reference sequence). Trimming pared 5 bases from V and 5 bases from J, leaving 13 bases between. CDR3 residues: CASSPTGGHNEQFF. The CDR3 nucleotides read TGTGCCAGTAGTCCAACCGGGGGGCACAATGAGCAGTTCTTC.

V gene TRBV5-4 combines with J gene TRBJ1-2; D is ambiguous. Trimming took off 0 bases at V and 6 bases at J, with 15 bases between the two ends. The CDR3 runs to 15 residues. Per the germline V gene, CDR1 is SGHNT and CDR2 is YYREEE (reference sequence). The CDR3 sequence: CASSLVANSFDGYTF. The CDR3 DNA follows: TGTGCCAGCAGCTTGGTTGCGAATTCTTTCGATGGCTACACCTTC.

The chain uses TRBV19 and TRBJ1-4, with unresolved D. Germline values: CDR1 LNHDA, CDR2 SQIVND (reference sequence). V lost 5 bases and J lost 3, with 10 bases in between. The CDR3 loop spans 14 amino acids. CDR3 DNA sequence: TGTGCCAGTAGTGACACGGAAGCTAATGAAAAACTGTTTTTT. Translating it yields CASSDTEANEKLFF.

V is TRBV11-3 and J is TRBJ2-2; D may be TRBD1 (6 bases). The germline gives CDR1 SGHNT, CDR2 YENEEA. Trimming shortened V by 0 bases and J by 5 bases, and 19 bases separated the two germline ends. The CDR3 loop spans 18 amino acids. The CDR3 loop is CASSLDSPRSTGTGELFF. In DNA form, the CDR3 reads TGTGCCAGCAGCTTAGATTCCCCTAGATCCACAGGGACCGGGGAGCTGTTTTTT.

The chain carries TRBV30 and TRBJ1-5, with D possibly matching TRBD1 (5 bases). This CDR3 spans 13 amino acids. V was shortened by 7 bases and J by 3 bases, with 13 bases between the two germline ends. CDR1 is GTSNPN, CDR2 SVGIG, per germline (reference sequence). CDR3 amino acids: CASGAGPNQPQHF. Here the CDR3 DNA reads TGTGCCTCCGGGGCGGGCCCCAATCAGCCCCAGCATTTT.

The chain employs TRBV5-1 and TRBJ1-1; no firm D call. This CDR3 is built from 14 residues. Trimming cost V 7 bases and J 0 bases, with 13 bases left between them. Per germline, CDR1 SGHRS and CDR2 YFSETQ. The CDR3 sequence: CASGGGSMNTEAFF. The CDR3 DNA reads TGCGCCAGCGGAGGAGGATCGATGAACACTGAAGCTTTCTTT.